These 13 T cell receptor beta chains were all obtained from the same sample, sequenced in a study of blood T cell repertoires in COVID-19 (TCRdb year 2020). The library was generated by the immunoSEQ multiplex PCR assay. Not all clones reach the TCRdb copy of this immuneACCESS table, which keeps in-frame sequences only. Checked studies attribute under half of the gap to unresolved V genes and leave the rest unexplained. A total of approximately 210,000 clones appear in this sample, about 90% of them only once. The ten largest make up under 2.5% of the sample. Sequenced material: peripheral blood. The source of these receptors is a man aged 35 to 55 with active or convalescent COVID-19.

The CDR3 loop is CASSPLGTGLATNEKLFF. In DNA form, the CDR3 reads TGTGCCAGCTCCCCCCTTGGGACAGGCCTTGCAACTAATGAAAAACTGTTTTTT. The V and J genes are TRBV18 and TRBJ1-4; 8 nucleotides agree with TRBD1. CDR1 and CDR2 (germline): KGHSH, LQKENI. V shed 6 bases, J shed 0 bases, and the junction held 12 bases outside the gene matches. The CDR3 is made up of 18 amino acids.

The sample holds one count of this clone. The gene calls are TRBV7-9 and TRBJ1-6, with 9 bases lining up with TRBD1. Trimming took 5 bases from V and 8 from J; bases not matched to a gene: 4. The V gene's germline CDR1 is SEHNR and CDR2 FQNEAQ (reference sequence). This CDR3 is 14 amino acids long. CDR3 in amino acids: CASSPTGGDSPLHF. CDR3 DNA: TGTGCCAGCAGCCCGACAGGGGGGGATTCACCCCTCCACTTT.

This clone showed up just once. The chain has TRBV3-1 (or the pseudogene TRBV3-2) and TRBJ1-3; 9 bases line up with TRBD1. The germline CDR1 and CDR2 sequences are LGHDT and YNNKEL (reference sequence). Trimming took 0 bases from V and 7 from J; bases not matched to a gene: 13. The CDR3 length is 18 residues. CDR3 loop: CASSQEWGQGILFNTIYF. In nucleotides, the CDR3 is TGTGCCAGCAGCCAAGAATGGGGACAGGGTATCCTATTTAACACCATATATTTT.

The table lists this clone with many counts. The chain carries TRBV27 and TRBJ1-2; D possibly corresponds to TRBD1 (6 bases). V lost 1 base to trimming and J lost 2 bases, with 20 bases between them. This CDR3 has 18 amino acids. The germline V gene encodes CDR1 MNHEY and CDR2 SMNVEV (reference sequence). This chain's CDR3 is CASSLYWDNDLQNYGYTF. In nucleotides, the CDR3 is TGTGCCAGCAGTTTATACTGGGACAATGACCTTCAGAACTATGGCTACACCTTC.

CDR3 sequence: CASRPAGGSQHF. CDR3 nucleotides: TGTGCCAGCAGGCCCGCAGGGGGGTCCCAGCATTTT. V gene TRBV28 combines with J gene TRBJ1-5; 7 positions agree with TRBD1. Germline V lookup: CDR1 MDHEN, CDR2 SYDVKM. The CDR3 covers 12 residues. V trimming: 6 bases; J trimming: 11 bases; junction bases outside the gene matches: 7.

The chain is built from TRBV5-4 and TRBJ2-7, with TRBD2 identical over 8 bases. V was pared by 2 bases and J by 0 bases, with 7 bases of the junction left unmatched. The length of the CDR3 is 16 residues. Per the germline V gene, CDR1 is SGHNT and CDR2 is YYREEE (reference sequence). This CDR3 is CASSFGGSGISYEQYF. The CDR3 nucleotides read TGTGCCAGCAGCTTCGGGGGTAGCGGGATCTCCTACGAGCAGTACTTC.

J is TRBJ2-7 and V is TRBV4-1; 9 bases are shared with TRBD2. Germline V gene lookup returns CDR1 MGHRA and CDR2 YSYEKL. V shed 4 bases and J 2 bases; nucleotides not matched to a gene: 3. The CDR3 runs 14 residues. The CDR3, as DNA: TGCGCCAGCAGCCCGGGACTAGCCCCCTACGAGCAGTACTTC. It yields the protein CASSPGLAPYEQYF.

The chain combines TRBV5-1 with TRBJ2-3, with 8 bases fitting TRBD1. CDR3 length: 17 residues. Losses at the gene ends were 0 bases for V and 4 bases for J; bases not matched to a gene: 10. Germline V gene sequence: CDR1 SGHRS, CDR2 YFSETQ. DNA of the CDR3: TGCGCCAGCAGCTTGGTGGGGGCGGGGACAGGAGCAGATACGCAGTATTTT. Translation: CASSLVGAGTGADTQYF. The complete variable domain, with remaining parts taken from reference TRBV5-1 and TRBJ2-3, reads KAGVTQTPRYLIKTRGQQVTLSCSPISGHRSVSWYQQTPGQGLQFLFEYFSETQRNKGNFPGRFSGRQFSNSRSEMNVSTLELGDSALYLCASSLVGAGTGADTQYFGPGTRLTVL.

In this sample, this clone turned up once. The chain has TRBV27 and TRBJ2-1, with 7 bases identical to TRBD1. V shed 8 bases, J shed 0 bases, and the junction held 10 bases outside the gene matches. The CDR3 length is 16 residues. The germline V gene encodes CDR1 MNHEY and CDR2 SMNVEV (reference sequence). For the CDR3, the DNA is TGTGCCAGCTTCCTCTTCGGACAGGCCTCCTACAATGAGCAGTTCTTC. This encodes CASFLFGQASYNEQFF.

This clone was recorded a few times. The rearrangement links TRBV5-6 to TRBJ1-2; TRBD1 matches at 8 bases. This CDR3 comprises 13 residues. Germline V CDR1 and CDR2: SGHDT, YYEEEE. The trim removed 4 bases at V and 8 bases at J, leaving 7 bases unmatched. The CDR3 DNA sequence: TGTGCCAGCAGCCTAACAGGGGGACTCGGCTACACCTTC. Protein: CASSLTGGLGYTF.

This clone was counted a single time. The rearrangement joins TRBV2 to TRBJ1-1; 7 bases map to TRBD1. Germline CDR1 is SNHLY and CDR2 is FYNNEI. This CDR3 has 14 residues. Trimming cost V 5 bases and J 1 base; bases outside gene matches: 4. This chain's CDR3 is CASSPQGGNTEAFF. CDR3 in DNA: TGTGCCAGCAGTCCTCAGGGGGGGAACACTGAAGCTTTCTTT.

The chain couples TRBV19 to TRBJ1-6; TRBD1 is a possible D gene (5 bases). The germline CDR1 and CDR2 sequences are LNHDA and SQIVND (reference sequence). V was trimmed by 6 bases and J by 10 bases, leaving 16 bases between them. The CDR3 has 14 residues. DNA of the CDR3: TGTGCCAGTAGGATCCAAGGGGTTAGCTCACCCCTCCACTTT. This sequence encodes CASRIQGVSSPLHF.

This clone was counted a single time. V usage is TRBV5-1 and J usage is TRBJ1-4; D is unclear. Trimming removed 1 base from V and 1 base from J, with 8 bases in between. Germline lookup yields CDR1 SGHRS and CDR2 YFSETQ. The CDR3 extends over 15 amino acids. The chain's CDR3 is CASSLSVGTNEKLFF. The CDR3 region has the DNA TGCGCCAGCAGCTTGAGTGTCGGAACTAATGAAAAACTGTTTTTT. Based on the CDR3 plus reference TRBV5-1 and TRBJ1-4, the full variable domain is KAGVTQTPRYLIKTRGQQVTLSCSPISGHRSVSWYQQTPGQGLQFLFEYFSETQRNKGNFPGRFSGRQFSNSRSEMNVSTLELGDSALYLCASSLSVGTNEKLFFGSGTQLSVL.